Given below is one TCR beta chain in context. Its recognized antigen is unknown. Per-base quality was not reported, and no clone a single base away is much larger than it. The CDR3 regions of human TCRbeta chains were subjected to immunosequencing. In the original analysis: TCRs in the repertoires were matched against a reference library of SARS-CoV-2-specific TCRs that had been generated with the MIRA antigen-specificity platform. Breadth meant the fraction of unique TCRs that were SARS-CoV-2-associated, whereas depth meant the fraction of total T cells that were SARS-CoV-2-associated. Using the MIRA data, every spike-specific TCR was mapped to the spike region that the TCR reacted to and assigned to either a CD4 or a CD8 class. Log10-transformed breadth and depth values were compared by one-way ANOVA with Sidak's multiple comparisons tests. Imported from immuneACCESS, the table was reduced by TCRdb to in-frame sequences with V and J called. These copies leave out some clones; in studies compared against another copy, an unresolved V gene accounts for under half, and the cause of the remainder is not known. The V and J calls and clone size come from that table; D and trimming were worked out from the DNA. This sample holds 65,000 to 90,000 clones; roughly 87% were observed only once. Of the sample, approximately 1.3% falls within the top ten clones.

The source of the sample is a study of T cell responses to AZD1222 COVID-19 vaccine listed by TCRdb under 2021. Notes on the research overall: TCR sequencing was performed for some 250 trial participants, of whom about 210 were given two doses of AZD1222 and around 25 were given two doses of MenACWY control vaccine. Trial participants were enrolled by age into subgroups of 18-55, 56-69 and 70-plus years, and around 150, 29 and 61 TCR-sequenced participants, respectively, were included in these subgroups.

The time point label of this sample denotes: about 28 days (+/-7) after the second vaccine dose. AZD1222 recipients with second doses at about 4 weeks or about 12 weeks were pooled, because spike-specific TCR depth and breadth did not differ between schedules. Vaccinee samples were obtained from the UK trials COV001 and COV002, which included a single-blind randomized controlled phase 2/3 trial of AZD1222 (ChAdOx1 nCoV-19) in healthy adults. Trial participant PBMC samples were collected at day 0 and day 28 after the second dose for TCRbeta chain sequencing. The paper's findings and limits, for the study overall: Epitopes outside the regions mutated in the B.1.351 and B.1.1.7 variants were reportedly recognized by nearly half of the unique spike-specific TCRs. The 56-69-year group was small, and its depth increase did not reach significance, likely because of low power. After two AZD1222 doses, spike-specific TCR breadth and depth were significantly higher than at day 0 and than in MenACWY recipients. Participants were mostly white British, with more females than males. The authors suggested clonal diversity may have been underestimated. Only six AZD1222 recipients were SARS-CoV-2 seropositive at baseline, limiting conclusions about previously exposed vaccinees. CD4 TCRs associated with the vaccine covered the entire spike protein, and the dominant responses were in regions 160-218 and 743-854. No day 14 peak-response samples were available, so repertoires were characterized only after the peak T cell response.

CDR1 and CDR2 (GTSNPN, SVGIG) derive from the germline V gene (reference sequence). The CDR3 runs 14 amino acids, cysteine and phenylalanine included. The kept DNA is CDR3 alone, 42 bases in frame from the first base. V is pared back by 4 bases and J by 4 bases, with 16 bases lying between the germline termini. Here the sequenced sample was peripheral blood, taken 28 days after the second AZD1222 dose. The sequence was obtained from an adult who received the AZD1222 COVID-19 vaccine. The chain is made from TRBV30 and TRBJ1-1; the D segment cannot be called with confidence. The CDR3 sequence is CAWTRGEVGTEAFF. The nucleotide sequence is TGTGCCTGGACCAGAGGCGAGGTGGGCACTGAAGCTTTCTTT.